This T cell receptor (beta chain) was captured by sequencing in a study of CD8+CD57+ T cells in acquired aplastic anemia. Study background: Sorted CD4+ and CD8+ cells yielded approximately 3.4 ug of DNA on average. Study conclusions and caveats: CD8+ Simpson's diversity in patients was not significantly different from that in controls. Comparison of patients with controls identified 25 to 35 shared CD8+ CDR3 sequences.

The template used for profiling TCR beta VDJ and CDR3 was genomic DNA. TCRdb re-derived calls from the reads in MiXCR, one entry per CDR3 protein. The table has hundreds of thousands of distinct CDR3 sequences, approximately 70% seen once. On this clonotype itself: Its target is not known.

There are 11 residues in the CDR3. CDR1 SGHTA and CDR2 FQGNSA come from the germline V gene. Between the trimmed V and J ends, which lost 0 bases and 8 bases, there was a span of 5 bases. The specimen was sorted CD4+, CD8+, or CD8+CD57+ T cells (not recorded which) from PBMCs. The origin of this receptor is a human donor in good health, serving as a control. The V and J genes are TRBV7-2 and TRBJ2-7; D is ambiguous. The chain's CDR3 is CASSLAAKQYF. The CDR3 DNA is TGTGCCAGCAGCTTAGCGGCCAAGCAGTACTTC.